The T cell receptor (beta chain) described here comes from a study of shared T cell receptors in the human thymus. Germline V lookup: CDR1 LGHNA, CDR2 YSLEER. The CDR3 runs 16 residues. Germline trimming cut 1 base from V and 2 bases from J; bases unmatched to any gene: 7. Profiling relied on immunoSEQ multiplex PCR, and the TCRdb table lists in-frame clones only, not all of them. The repertoire holds 500,000 to 550,000 clones, with approximately 80% as singletons. This same sample was also taken into another study, of human thymus T cells. This second study says: Corrective surgery for congenital heart defects was being performed on the healthy Finnish infants who were the donors. The study used thymus tissue resected during corrective heart surgery. Related work found strong thymic repertoire overlap between unrelated individuals.

The TCR sequence derives from a boy in the first two years of life with a congenital heart defect. The specimen sequenced was thymocytes. This rearrangement joins TRBV4-3 to TRBJ2-7, with 8 bases matching TRBD1. CDR3 sequence: CASSQGTGIDAYEQYF. CDR3 DNA: TGCGCCAGCAGCCAAGGGACAGGGATCGACGCCTACGAGCAGTACTTC.